This T cell receptor (beta chain) was identified in a study of PD-1 blockade in classical Hodgkin lymphoma. Time point in this sample: cycle 4 day 1 (C4D1), after less than 7 weeks of nivolumab. Autologous stem cell transplantation was followed by relapse in every patient, and brentuximab vedotin exposure varied. Using immunoSEQ multiplex PCR, the repertoire was profiled, and TCRdb retains in-frame clones only, with some absent. The sample includes around 93,000 clones, around 80% of them seen just once. Germline CDR1 reads LGHNA; CDR2 reads YNFKEQ. This CDR3 has 15 residues. Trimming stripped 1 base from V and 3 bases from J, with 13 bases between. Remarks on this clone: The antigen is unknown.

Points from the study as a whole: Any patient who commenced nivolumab under 1 year after ASCT was excluded. Healthy donors were reported to have higher baseline TCR diversity than newly diagnosed patients.

Sequences were derived from peripheral blood mononuclear cells (PBMCs), sampled before the fourth cycle of nivolumab. This receptor was taken from a human donor with classical Hodgkin lymphoma. This rearrangement joins TRBV4-2 to TRBJ2-7; a possible D gene is TRBD1 (7 bases). The DNA of the CDR3 is TGTGCCAGCAGCCAAGGGAGGGGGCGCATCTACGAGCAGTACTTC. This gives the protein CASSQGRGRIYEQYF.